The present T cell receptor (beta chain) was sequenced within a study of blood T cell repertoires in COVID-19. J gave up 6 bases and V 2 bases, and 5 bases lay outside the gene matches. The CDR3 has 15 residues. The germline V gene encodes CDR1 SGDLS and CDR2 YYNGEE. Authors' methods: Reference gene primer amplification gave nucleated cell count estimates. The protocol was immunoSEQ multiplex PCR, while the TCRdb copy is restricted to in-frame clones and leaves out a portion. The V and J calls and the clone size are those of that table, but D and trimming were determined from the DNA. The sample includes around 25,000 clones, roughly 89% of them seen just once.

Sequenced material: peripheral blood. The chain uses TRBV9 and TRBJ1-6, with 7 bases that match TRBD1. The TCR originated in a woman aged 70-85 years with active COVID-19. DNA for the CDR3: TGTGCCAGCAGCGTCGCGGGACAGCCTAATTCACCCCTCCACTTT. Translated, it gives CASSVAGQPNSPLHF.